This T cell receptor (beta chain) stems from a study of beta chain features in type 1 diabetes. Study-level results: Whether TCRB rearrangement is influenced by HLA type was left unresolved in this analysis. Compared to healthy donors, patients appeared to have naive, central memory and Treg TCRB repertoires that were more alike. PCR may have favored shorter templates equally in patients and controls. In every one of the four CD4+ subsets, TCRB CDR3s were moderately but significantly shorter in Type 1 diabetes patients.

The sample holds a few counts of this clone. The antigen is unknown. Of the isolated RNA, all was reverse transcribed, and so the sequenced material was expressed TCRB transcripts. Assay used: immunoSEQ multiplex PCR; TCRdb lists only in-frame clones, some missing. The sample records 300,000 or so clones, roughly 13% being singletons. The CDR3 is 15 residues long. The germline V gene has CDR1 SNHLY and CDR2 FYNNEI. Trimming left V 8 bases short and J 0 bases short, with 14 bases between. Sequencing was carried out using naive CD4+ T cells from blood. The genes are TRBV2 and TRBJ2-4; TRBD1 is a possible D gene (7 bases). This sequence originates from a woman aged 18-35 years with type 1 diabetes. CDR3 coding DNA: TGTGCCAGCGGAGGGACAGTTCTAGCCAAAAACATTCAGTACTTC. As protein: CASGGTVLAKNIQYF.